The 24 T cell receptor beta chains given below trace back to one sample, sequenced in a study of blood T cell dynamics during melanoma immunotherapy. The time point: week 3, after first cycle of checkpoint inhibitor. Method: immunoSEQ multiplex PCR; TCRdb's copy keeps in-frame clones and lacks some. The sample yields a few thousand clones, 84% seen once. The source was blood, collected from a patient treated with checkpoint blockade. Receptors originate from a human donor with melanoma. Some clones in this sample may be carry-over from other donors' samples.

The genes are TRBV4-1 and TRBJ2-1, with 8 bases fitting TRBD1. This CDR3 has 15 amino acids. Germline V lookup: CDR1 MGHRA, CDR2 YSYEKL. V was pared by 0 bases and J by 8 bases, with 6 bases of the junction left unmatched. The DNA of the CDR3 is TGCGCCAGCAGCCAAGATCAGGGGGCTACGGATGAGCAGTTCTTC. Encoded protein: CASSQDQGATDEQFF.

V usage is TRBV6-5 and J usage is TRBJ1-2; 7 bases map to TRBD1. The CDR3 is 14 amino acids. Germline V gene sequence: CDR1 MNHEY, CDR2 SVGAGI. Unmatched junction bases numbered 8, after V lost 6 bases and J lost 4 bases. The CDR3 here is CASRRQGRAYGYTF. The DNA for the CDR3 is TGTGCCAGCAGACGACAGGGAAGAGCCTATGGCTACACCTTC.

The chain uses TRBV6-5 and TRBJ2-5, with D uncertain. CDR1 is MNHEY, CDR2 SVGAGI, per germline. V lost 2 bases and J lost 3, with 4 bases in between. This CDR3 is built from 12 residues. The CDR3 coding sequence is TGTGCCAGCAGTTACGGTAAAGAGACCCAGTACTTC. Protein sequence: CASSYGKETQYF.

This clone has only a few counts. The CDR3 nucleotides are TGTGCCAGCAGCGCACGGACAGGGGAAGAGAACTATGGCTACACCTTC. Amino acid sequence: CASSARTGEENYGYTF. J is TRBJ1-2 and V is TRBV11-3; 9 nucleotides match TRBD1. This CDR3 region has 16 residues. The germline V gene encodes CDR1 SGHNT and CDR2 YENEEA. V was clipped by 5 bases and J by 2 bases; unmatched bases: 9.

This sequence joins TRBV5-6 and TRBJ1-3, with 8 bases fitting TRBD1. Germline V gene data show CDR1 as SGHDT and CDR2 as YYEEEE. Trimming cost V 4 bases and J 5 bases; bases outside gene matches: 8. The CDR3 consists of 15 residues. In nucleotides, the CDR3 is TGTGCCAGCAGCCCCACCGGGACAGGAAGAAACACCATATATTTT. This sequence encodes CASSPTGTGRNTIYF.

This chain links TRBV30 with TRBJ2-1; D gene unclear. Germline loops: CDR1 GTSNPN, CDR2 SVGIG (reference sequence). The V end was cut by 1 base, the J end by 1 base, with 11 bases between. The CDR3 covers 15 residues. The chain's CDR3 is CAWSELGPSYNEQFF. The DNA of the CDR3 is TGTGCCTGGAGTGAACTCGGACCATCCTACAATGAGCAGTTCTTC.

The gene calls are TRBV21-1 and TRBJ2-5; TRBD2 is taken as the D call from the table, unchecked against the DNA. TRBV21-1 is described as a pseudogene. CDR3 length equals 16 residues. Here the CDR3 reads CASSNLTKLYQETQYF. CDR3 nucleotide sequence: TGTGCCAGCAGCAACTTGACTAAATTGTACCAAGAGACCCAGTACTTC.

The chain links TRBV5-1 to TRBJ2-7; D tentatively reads TRBD1 or TRBD2 (5 bases each). Deletions cut 4 bases from V and 6 bases from J, with 17 bases between. The length of the CDR3 is 14 residues. Germline assignment: CDR1 SGHRS and CDR2 YFSETQ. CDR3: CASSPGPTEGEQYF. The CDR3 DNA is TGCGCCAGCAGCCCGGGACCCACCGAGGGCGAGCAGTACTTC.

The rearrangement joins TRBV28 to TRBJ1-5; D unresolved. Trimming removed 7 bases at V and 9 bases at J, with 13 bases between. Germline V gene lookup returns CDR1 MDHEN and CDR2 SYDVKM. This CDR3 has 12 amino acids. The CDR3 sequence: CASTTLRGPQHF. The DNA for the CDR3 is TGTGCCAGCACCACCCTTCGCGGGCCCCAGCATTTT.

DNA for the CDR3: TGTGCCAGCAGTCAATCCTGGGGGGCCTCGGAAAAACTGTTTTTT. Its translation: CASSQSWGASEKLFF. The V and J genes are TRBV6-1 and TRBJ1-4, with D perhaps matching TRBD1 (6 bases). Germline V gives CDR1 MNHNS, CDR2 SASEGT. This CDR3 has 15 residues. The V and J ends lost 5 bases and 8 bases respectively, with 18 bases between them.

The gene calls are TRBV7-9 and TRBJ2-4; 8 bases are a match to TRBD1. The CDR3 totals 13 residues. CDR1 and CDR2 from the germline V gene are SEHNR and FQNEAQ (reference sequence). V shed 4 bases and J 14 bases; nucleotides not matched to a gene: 10. The CDR3, as DNA: TGTGCCAGCAGCTCCAGCGGACAGGGTGGGGAGTACTTC. Translated, it gives CASSSSGQGGEYF.

The chain uses TRBV6-5 and TRBJ2-7, with 7 bases lining up with TRBD2. The V gene end was trimmed by 6 bases and the J gene end by 4 bases; junction bases not matched to a gene: 3. Germline V CDR1 and CDR2: MNHEY, SVGAGI. The CDR3 has 12 residues. For the CDR3, the DNA is TGTGCCAGCAGCGGGACTACATACGAGCAGTACTTC. Amino acid sequence: CASSGTTYEQYF.

CDR3 residues: CASSRDLGGTQYF. As DNA, the CDR3 is TGCGCCAGCAGCCGCGACCTGGGAGGGACCCAGTACTTC. The rearrangement uses TRBV5-1 and TRBJ2-5; D possibly corresponds to TRBD2 (6 bases). This CDR3 comprises 13 residues. V lost 4 bases, J lost 7 bases, and 14 bases lay in between. Germline CDR1 and CDR2: SGHRS and YFSETQ.

The chain combines TRBV18 with TRBJ2-7; D might be TRBD2 (5 bases). V dropped 5 bases and J dropped 2 bases, with 10 bases sitting between them. The CDR3 runs to 13 residues. Germline assignment: CDR1 KGHSH and CDR2 LQKENI. CDR3 bases: TGTGCCAGCTCAGCGGGCCCAACCTACGAGCAGTACTTC. Translating gives CASSAGPTYEQYF.

The chain uses TRBV5-4 and TRBJ2-1, with D perhaps TRBD2 (7 bases). This CDR3 is built from 19 residues. Trimming shortened V by 0 bases and J by 7 bases, and 26 bases separated the two germline ends. Germline V CDR1 and CDR2: SGHNT, YYREEE (reference sequence). Here the CDR3 DNA reads TGTGCCAGCAGCTTGGGAGGTTCACGCGGGAGAGGGGGAGGGAATGAGCAGTTCTTC. Its protein is CASSLGGSRGRGGGNEQFF.

This clone has just one count. The J gene is TRBJ1-2, the V gene TRBV7-2, with TRBD1 matching 9 bases. Looked up from germline, CDR1 is SGHTA and CDR2 is FQGNSA. The CDR3 has 16 amino acids. V lost 5 bases and J lost 2; bases outside the gene matches: 9. The CDR3 spells CASSHRGQLVNYGYTF. In DNA, the CDR3 is TGTGCCAGCAGCCACAGGGGGCAGCTGGTAAACTATGGCTACACCTTC. Looking up the rest from reference TRBV7-2 and TRBJ1-2 gives the full variable domain: GAGVSQSPSNKVTEKGKDVELRCDPISGHTALYWYRQSLGQGLEFLIYFQGNSAPDKSGLPSDRFSAERTGGSVSTLTIQRTQQEDSAVYLCASSHRGQLVNYGYTFGSGTRLTVV.

This clone was seen only once. This rearrangement joins TRBV4-2 to TRBJ1-5, with D possibly being TRBD1 (6 bases). The V and J ends lost 0 bases and 5 bases respectively, with 11 bases between them. The CDR3 extends over 15 amino acids. In germline, CDR1 is LGHNA, CDR2 YNFKEQ. The CDR3 sequence: CASSQDQGSHQPQHF. The CDR3 DNA reads TGTGCCAGCAGCCAAGATCAGGGGTCCCATCAGCCCCAGCATTTT.

This clone occurred once. The rearrangement joins TRBV11-1 to TRBJ2-7; D not certain. V was cut by 2 bases and J by 6 bases, with 5 bases left in between. This CDR3 region has 11 residues. Looked up from germline, CDR1 is SGHAT and CDR2 is FQDESV (reference sequence). In DNA form, the CDR3 reads TGTGCCAGCAGCTTATGGGGCGAGCAGTACTTC. This translates into CASSLWGEQYF.

A single count supports this clone. The rearrangement uses TRBV5-4 and TRBJ2-7; TRBD1 is a possible D gene (5 bases). Deletions cut 0 bases from V and 6 bases from J, with 16 bases between. The CDR3 has 15 amino acids. Germline CDR1 and CDR2: SGHNT and YYREEE (reference sequence). The CDR3 is CASSLGAGPLAEQYF. For the CDR3, the DNA is TGTGCCAGCAGCTTGGGGGCAGGGCCCCTGGCCGAGCAGTACTTC.

The rearrangement links TRBV30 to TRBJ2-7, with 7 bases lining up with TRBD2. Trimming at V came to 4 bases and at J to 1 base, leaving 4 bases not matched to a gene. The CDR3 runs 13 residues. The V gene's germline CDR1 is GTSNPN and CDR2 SVGIG (reference sequence). The CDR3: CAWNVGGSYEQYF. DNA of the CDR3: TGTGCCTGGAATGTCGGGGGGTCCTACGAGCAGTACTTC.

CDR3 bases: TGTGCCAGCAGCCTCGCGCCCGGGACAGGGATCCTCCACTTT. Translating gives CASSLAPGTGILHF. V and J are TRBV7-2 and TRBJ1-6; 9 bases align to TRBD1. The CDR3 spans 14 residues. The junction had 11 bases not matched to a gene; V was cut back by 5 bases and J by 15 bases. Germline loops: CDR1 SGHTA, CDR2 FQGNSA.

This sequence joins TRBV28 and TRBJ2-7; either TRBD1 or TRBD2 may fit D (5 bases each). Germline assignment: CDR1 MDHEN and CDR2 SYDVKM. V dropped 8 bases and J dropped 1 base, with 12 bases sitting between them. The CDR3 is 13 amino acids. CDR3: CASADGTSYEQYF. Written as DNA, the CDR3 is TGTGCCAGCGCCGACGGGACGTCCTACGAGCAGTACTTC.

This chain joins TRBV7-8 and TRBJ2-5; 9 nucleotides agree with TRBD2. Germline values: CDR1 SGHVS, CDR2 FQNEAQ. Trimming took 2 bases from V and 5 from J; bases not matched to a gene: 6. The CDR3 consists of 15 residues. This CDR3 is CASSLQAGGFETQYF. CDR3 DNA sequence: TGTGCCAGCAGCTTACAGGCGGGAGGGTTCGAGACCCAGTACTTC.

This chain uses TRBV2 with TRBJ2-3; 7 bases are a match to TRBD2. Trimming at V came to 10 bases and at J to 3 bases, leaving 10 bases not matched to a gene. CDR1 and CDR2 (germline): SNHLY, FYNNEI. The CDR3 length is 14 residues. The CDR3 nucleotides read TGTGCCACCGTACGAGCGGGGAAGACAGATACGCAGTATTTT. Protein sequence: CATVRAGKTDTQYF.